The rows below give T cell receptor beta chains drawn from one sample of a study of blood T cell repertoires in COVID-19. Sequencing used immunoSEQ multiplex PCR; TCRdb keeps in-frame clones, though not all of them. The profile shows about 170,000 clones, just under 90% of them singletons. The sequenced sample consisted of peripheral blood. The receptors here all came from a man between 18 and 35 years old with active or convalescent COVID-19. Both conserved end residues are trimmed from each CDR3.

V gene	CDR3 protein
TRBV6-5	ASSRAVNTEAF
TRBV30	AWDGQATSGNTIY
TRBV3-1/TRBV3-2	ASSYRPNTEAF
TRBV3-1/TRBV3-2	ASSQDQSYRDRNEQF
TRBV28	ASIPGGGGFGYT
TRBV2	ASSGALYPFGYT
TRBV4-1	ASSRGQGVTDTQY
TRBV6-5	ASSWDRAGQPQH
TRBV28	ASSPPPRTRTVQPQH
TRBV9	ASSTEDSLYGYT
TRBV7-9	ASTIDTGELF
TRBV14	ASSQDPRVYSPLH
TRBV7-9	ASSPGRGFNTGELF
TRBV29-1	SVDGTSGYEQY
TRBV7-2	ASSTGTSANQETQY
TRBV27	ASSLGREYYGYT
TRBV10-1	ASSESTMGGAGSQDTQY
TRBV11-3	ASSRKFRGLGNTIY
TRBV5-4	ASTRGGVNEQF
TRBV5-1	ASSSSGQGPNEQF
TRBV6-5	ASSYEGQGLTYEQY
TRBV6-2/TRBV6-3	ASSAESSGRH
TRBV5-4	ASSLSGPENSPLH
TRBV24-1	ATSDLRLAGVNEQF
TRBV7-2	ASSLDRGPYGYT
TRBV6-1	ASSETLGQGAFYGYT
TRBV27	ASSSWTSGRSNEQF
TRBV6-2/TRBV6-3	ASSYSAGSKNIQY
TRBV2	ALDRQGGETQY
TRBV5-1	ASSLVASGGGRADTQY
TRBV2	ASRKDIASTDTQY
TRBV11-3	ASSYAPGLGNTGELF
TRBV7-2	ASSFSKTNTEAF
TRBV13	ASSLGAGAYNEQF
TRBV25-1	ASSEPGLADRGWGELF
TRBV24-1	ATDAPNTGPAGANVLT